What follows are 26 T cell receptor beta chains derived from one specimen sequenced in a study of glioma-infiltrating T cells. TCR alpha and beta CDR3 regions were amplified from RNA using iRepertoire nested multiplex PCR. TCRdb analysed the multiplex PCR reads with MiXCR anew, one entry per CDR3 protein. This table holds around 10,000 distinct CDR3 sequences, 56% found once. The source material was glioma tissue, nonneoplastic brain tissue, or PBMCs (not recorded which). Receptors originate from a human donor with low-grade glioma or glioblastoma, undergoing nonglioma brain surgery, or in good health (not recorded which).

The chain recombines TRBV3-1 with TRBJ1-1; D is unresolved. CDR3 length: 13 residues. Trimming pared 8 bases from V and 5 bases from J, leaving 15 bases between. Germline values: CDR1 LGHDT, CDR2 YNNKEL (reference sequence). The CDR3 nucleotides are TGTGCCAGCCAAGGGATCTGGGGAACTGAAGCTTTCTTT. Amino acid sequence: CASQGIWGTEAFF.

This clonotype was counted at least ten times. V and J are TRBV9 and TRBJ2-7, with D tentatively TRBD1 or TRBD2 (5 bases each). The V and J ends lost 4 bases and 7 bases respectively, with 18 bases between them. Germline CDR1 is SGDLS and CDR2 is YYNGEE. The CDR3 runs 14 residues. CDR3 sequence reads: CASSKGHGAEEQYF. The CDR3, as DNA: TGTGCCAGCAGCAAAGGACACGGAGCGGAAGAGCAGTACTTC.

The chain recombines TRBV28 with TRBJ2-3, with D perhaps matching TRBD1 (6 bases). The CDR3 totals 16 residues. Trimming took off 9 bases at V and 2 bases at J, with 21 bases between the two ends. The germline V gene has CDR1 MDHEN and CDR2 SYDVKM. CDR3 DNA sequence: TGTGCCAGTCCTCCTGAGGGACATAGATTCACAGATACGCAGTATTTT. This sequence encodes CASPPEGHRFTDTQYF. The full variable domain, rest sourced from reference TRBV28 and TRBJ2-3, is DVKVTQSSRYLVKRTGEKVFLECVQDMDHENMFWYRQDPGLGLRLIYFSYDVKMKEKGDIPEGYSVSREKKERFSLILESASTNQTSMYLCASPPEGHRFTDTQYFGPGTRLTVL.

This clonotype was detected many times. J is TRBJ2-2 and V is TRBV13; a possible D gene is TRBD1 (5 bases). Germline V gene lookup returns CDR1 PRHDT and CDR2 FYEKMQ (reference sequence). The V end was cut by 6 bases, the J end by 6 bases, with 11 bases between. This CDR3 contains 13 residues. DNA for the CDR3: TGTGCCAGCAGTCATCCAGGGTCCGGGGAGCTGTTTTTT. Residues: CASSHPGSGELFF.

This clonotype is medium-sized (0.01 to 0.1%) within its sample. This sequence joins TRBV25-1 and TRBJ2-7; TRBD2 matches 11 bases. CDR1 MGHDK and CDR2 SYGVNS come from the germline V gene. This CDR3 is 15 amino acids long. The V and J ends lost 5 bases and 7 bases, in that order; junction bases with no gene match: 10. In nucleotides, the CDR3 is TGTGCCAGCAGTCAAAAACTAGCGGGAGAGCGGGAGCAGTACTTC. Translating it yields CASSQKLAGEREQYF.

This clonotype was seen ten or more times. The chain combines TRBV5-5 with TRBJ2-4; tentatively, D is TRBD2 (5 bases). There are 15 residues in the CDR3. V dropped 4 bases and J dropped 6 bases, with 17 bases sitting between them. Germline-derived CDR1 and CDR2 are SGHKS and YYEKEE (reference sequence). The CDR3 DNA is TGTGCCAGCAGCCCCTCGGACTCGGGTTTAAACATTCAGTACTTC. Translating gives CASSPSDSGLNIQYF.

In its sample, this clonotype was seen many times. An end of the junction does not agree with germline; a read error may underlie this. The rearrangement uses TRBV3-1 and TRBJ1-1; D not resolved. Germline V gene lookup returns CDR1 LGHDT and CDR2 YNNKEL (reference sequence). The CDR3 totals 13 residues. CDR3 nucleotides: TGTGCCATCAGCCAGAGCTCACCCACTGAAGCTTTCTTT. It specifies CAISQSSPTEAFF.

This clonotype was observed at least ten times. This chain links TRBV18 with TRBJ2-5, with a weak D call TRBD1 (5 bases). The germline CDR1 and CDR2 sequences are KGHSH and LQKENI. V dropped 0 bases and J dropped 3 bases, with 11 bases sitting between them. The length of the CDR3 is 15 residues. CDR3 sequence (DNA): TGTGCCAGCTCACCACCGGCAGGGCACGAAGAGACCCAGTACTTC. It specifies CASSPPAGHEETQYF.

This clonotype is labeled as medium-sized. The chain joins TRBV20-1 to TRBJ2-1; D ambiguous. V lost 5 bases to trimming and J lost 2 bases, with 7 bases between them. The CDR3 covers 12 residues. Germline V gives CDR1 DFQATT, CDR2 SNEGSKA (reference sequence). In DNA, the CDR3 is TGCAGTGCTCACCGACCCTACAATGAGCAGTTCTTC. Residues: CSAHRPYNEQFF.

The chain couples TRBV28 to TRBJ2-3; 14 nucleotides agree with TRBD2. Germline CDR1 reads MDHEN; CDR2 reads SYDVKM. The V and J ends lost 6 bases and 5 bases, in that order; junction bases with no gene match: 4. This CDR3 comprises 15 residues. CDR3 loop: CASRTGLAGEDTQYF. The CDR3 nucleotides read TGTGCCAGCAGGACGGGACTAGCGGGAGAAGATACGCAGTATTTT.

By share, this clonotype counts as medium-sized. The V call is TRBV6-2 or TRBV6-3, the J call TRBJ2-1; 11 bases line up with TRBD2. CDR3 size: 16 residues. The germline CDR1 and CDR2 sequences are MNHEY and SVGEGT. Germline trimming cut 2 bases from V and 7 bases from J; bases unmatched to any gene: 7. This CDR3 reads CASSYPTSGVLNEQFF. In DNA form, the CDR3 reads TGTGCCAGCAGTTACCCGACTAGCGGGGTCCTGAATGAGCAGTTCTTC.

At least ten counts were recorded for this clonotype. The chain has TRBV10-1 and TRBJ2-3; 7 nucleotides align to TRBD1. V dropped 2 bases and J dropped 5; count of bases not matched to a gene: 4. CDR3 length: 14 residues. Germline V CDR1 and CDR2: WNHNN, SYGVQD (reference sequence). DNA for the CDR3: TGCGCCAGCAGTGAGAACAGGGGAGAAGATACGCAGTATTTT. Protein: CASSENRGEDTQYF.

This clonotype is termed medium-sized. The chain couples TRBV28 to TRBJ1-4; 7 nucleotides align to TRBD1. The V segment lost 6 bases and the J segment 3 bases; nucleotides outside the gene matches: 4. This CDR3 has 14 residues. Germline-derived CDR1 and CDR2 are MDHEN and SYDVKM. CDR3 sequence: CASSLGQSNEKLFF. CDR3 DNA: TGTGCCAGCAGCCTGGGACAGTCTAATGAAAAACTGTTTTTT.

Comments on this clonotype: Germline is not matched at one junction end, which may reflect a read error. The chain is built from TRBV19 and TRBJ2-3; TRBD2 might be the D (5 bases). CDR1 is LNHDA and CDR2 is SQIVND in the germline V gene (reference sequence). The CDR3 runs 14 residues. The CDR3: CAASGKGDADKQYF. The CDR3 coding sequence is TGTGCCGCAAGTGGGAAGGGAGACGCCGATAAGCAGTATTTT. The full variable domain, rest sourced from reference TRBV19 and TRBJ2-3, is DGGITQSPKYLFRKEGQNVTLSCEQNLNHDAMYWYRQDPGQGLRLIYYSQIVNDFQKGDIAEGYSVSREKKESFPLTVTSAQKNPTAFYLCAASGKGDADKQYFGPGTRLTVL.

Regarding this clonotype: A read error may account for a junction end that differs from germline. The chain carries TRBV10-2 and TRBJ1-5; 7 positions agree with TRBD1. Germline CDR1 is WSHSY and CDR2 is SAAADI. This CDR3 spans 14 amino acids. CDR3 sequence: CASRGQVGNQPHHF. In DNA form, the CDR3 reads TGCGCCAGCAGAGGACAGGTCGGCAATCAGCCCCATCATTTT.

Many counts were recorded for this clonotype. V gene TRBV19 combines with J gene TRBJ2-5; a possible D gene is TRBD2 (6 bases). The CDR3 has 15 residues. Germline CDR1 and CDR2: LNHDA and SQIVND (reference sequence). Trimming removed 6 bases at V and 1 base at J, with 15 bases between. The chain's CDR3 is CASRLAGTAQETQYF. CDR3 nucleotide sequence: TGTGCCAGTAGACTAGCCGGGACTGCCCAAGAGACCCAGTACTTC.

The CDR3: CASYRETQYF. DNA for the CDR3: TGTGCCAGTTACCGGGAGACCCAGTACTTC. V is TRBV6-5 and J is TRBJ2-5; no clear D. V was cut by 9 bases and J by 5 bases, with 7 bases left in between. CDR1 MNHEY and CDR2 SVGAGI come from the germline V gene. The CDR3 consists of 10 residues.

This clonotype was observed a few times. This chain links TRBV20-1 with TRBJ1-1; a possible D gene is TRBD1 (6 bases). The CDR3 length is 12 residues. Germline lookup yields CDR1 DFQATT and CDR2 SNEGSKA (reference sequence). Trimming pared 8 bases from V and 5 bases from J, leaving 15 bases between. The CDR3 coding sequence is TGCAGTCCTACAGGGAGTGTGACTGAAGCTTTCTTT. Amino acid sequence: CSPTGSVTEAFF.

This clonotype came up many times. The V and J genes are TRBV11-3 and TRBJ1-4; perhaps TRBD1 as D (5 bases). Germline V CDR1 and CDR2: SGHNT, YENEEA. The V gene lost 2 bases and the J gene lost 5 bases, with 12 bases spanning the gap. This CDR3 is built from 15 residues. CDR3 sequence (DNA): TGTGCCAGCAGCTTAAAAAGGGGTATAAATGAAAAACTGTTTTTT. Translating gives CASSLKRGINEKLFF. Complete variable domain (other parts from reference TRBV11-3 and TRBJ1-4): EAGVVQSPRYKIIEKKQPVAFWCNPISGHNTLYWYLQNLGQGPELLIRYENEEAVDDSQLPKDRFSAERLKGVDSTLKIQPAELGDSAVYLCASSLKRGINEKLFFGSGTQLSVL.

There are many counts of this clonotype. This chain links TRBV7-9 with TRBJ2-7; D unresolved. Germline lookup yields CDR1 SEHNR and CDR2 FQNEAQ (reference sequence). This CDR3 region has 14 residues. V was clipped by 5 bases and J by 1 base, with 12 bases between them. The DNA of the CDR3 is TGTGCCAGCAGCCTGGGAAAGGGTTCCTACGAGCAGTACTTC. Translation gives CASSLGKGSYEQYF.

This sequence joins TRBV7-9 and TRBJ2-2; 7 bases are a match to TRBD2. J gave up 7 bases and V 11 bases, and 7 bases lay outside the gene matches. The CDR3 extends over 12 amino acids. Germline V CDR1 and CDR2: SEHNR, FQNEAQ (reference sequence). The chain's CDR3 is CAGLEGHGELFF. The CDR3 bases are TGTGCCGGACTAGAGGGCCACGGGGAGCTGTTTTTT.

This clonotype was recorded only once. V gene TRBV20-1 combines with J gene TRBJ2-1; D might be TRBD2 (6 bases). Trimming cost V 3 bases and J 5 bases, with 20 bases left between them. The CDR3 extends over 16 amino acids. Germline CDR1 is DFQATT and CDR2 is SNEGSKA (reference sequence). Here the CDR3 DNA reads TGCAGTGCTAGGGCCACTAGCTCCCCTCTGGACAATGAGCAGTTCTTC. Protein sequence: CSARATSSPLDNEQFF.

The V call is TRBV28, the J call TRBJ1-5, with 7 positions matching TRBD1. Looked up from germline, CDR1 is MDHEN and CDR2 is SYDVKM. V trimming: 5 bases; J trimming: 10 bases; junction bases outside the gene matches: 14. The CDR3 runs to 15 residues. For the CDR3, the DNA is TGTGCCAGCAGTCCACAGGGACAGATATCTGGACCCCAGCATTTT. The encoded protein is CASSPQGQISGPQHF.

This clonotype has at least ten counts. It may be a read error: a sequence one base away is much more abundant. The rearrangement joins TRBV20-1 to TRBJ1-5; D not resolved. V gave up 0 bases and J gave up 7 bases, with 13 bases separating them. The V gene's germline CDR1 is DFQATT and CDR2 SNEGSKA (reference sequence). The CDR3 loop spans 14 amino acids. The CDR3: CSARDGSVKQPQHF. CDR3 sequence (DNA): TGCAGTGCTAGAGATGGGTCAGTGAAGCAGCCCCAGCATTTT.

By share of the sample, this clonotype is medium-sized. The J gene is TRBJ1-1, the V gene TRBV2; D gene unclear. V was shortened by 6 bases and J by 1 base, with 9 bases between the two germline ends. There are 13 residues in the CDR3. CDR1 is SNHLY, CDR2 FYNNEI, per germline. The CDR3 DNA sequence: TGTGCCAGCAGGCCCCCAAAGAACACTGAAGCTTTCTTT. Amino acid sequence: CASRPPKNTEAFF.

The chain has TRBV12-3 or TRBV12-4 and TRBJ2-7; D perhaps matches TRBD2 (6 bases). The CDR3 sequence is 14 residues long. V gave up 7 bases and J gave up 4 bases, with 17 bases separating them. The CDR3 sequence is CASIRDSNLYEQYF. As DNA, the CDR3 is TGTGCCAGCATCAGGGACTCTAATCTATACGAGCAGTACTTC.